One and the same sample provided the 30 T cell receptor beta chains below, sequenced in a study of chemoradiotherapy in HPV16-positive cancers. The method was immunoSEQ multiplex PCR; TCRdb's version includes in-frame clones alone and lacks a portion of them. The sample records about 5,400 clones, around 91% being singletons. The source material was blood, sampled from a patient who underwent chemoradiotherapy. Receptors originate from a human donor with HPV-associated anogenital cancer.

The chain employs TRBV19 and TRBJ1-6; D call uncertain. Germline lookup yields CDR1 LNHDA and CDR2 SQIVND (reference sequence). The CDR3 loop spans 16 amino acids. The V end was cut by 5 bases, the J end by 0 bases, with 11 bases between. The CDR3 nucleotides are TGTGCCAGTAGTCAAAGGGCGAGCTCCTATAATTCACCCCTCCACTTT. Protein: CASSQRASSYNSPLHF.

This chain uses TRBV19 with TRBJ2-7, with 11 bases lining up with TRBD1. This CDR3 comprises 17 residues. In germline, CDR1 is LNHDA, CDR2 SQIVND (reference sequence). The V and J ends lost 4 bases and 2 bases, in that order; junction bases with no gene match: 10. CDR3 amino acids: CASSTPNPGQGAYEQYF. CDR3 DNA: TGTGCCAGTAGTACCCCGAACCCGGGACAGGGGGCCTACGAGCAGTACTTC.

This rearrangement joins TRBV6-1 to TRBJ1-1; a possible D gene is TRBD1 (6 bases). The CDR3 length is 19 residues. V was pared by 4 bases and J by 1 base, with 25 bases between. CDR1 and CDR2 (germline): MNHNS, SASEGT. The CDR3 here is CASSAAVTGHGTANTEAFF. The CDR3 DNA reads TGTGCCAGCAGTGCAGCAGTCACAGGGCACGGAACGGCGAACACTGAAGCTTTCTTT.

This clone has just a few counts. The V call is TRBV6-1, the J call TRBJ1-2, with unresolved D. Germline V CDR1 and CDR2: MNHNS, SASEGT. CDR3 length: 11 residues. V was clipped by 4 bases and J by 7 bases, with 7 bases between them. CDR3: CASSAVSGYTF. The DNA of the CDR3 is TGTGCCAGCAGTGCGGTTAGTGGCTACACCTTC.

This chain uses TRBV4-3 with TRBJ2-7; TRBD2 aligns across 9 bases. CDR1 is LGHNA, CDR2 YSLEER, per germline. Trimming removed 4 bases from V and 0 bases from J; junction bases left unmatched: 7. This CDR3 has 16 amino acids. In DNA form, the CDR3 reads TGCGCCAGCAGCCCCAGACTAGCGGACAGCTCCTACGAGCAGTACTTC. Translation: CASSPRLADSSYEQYF.

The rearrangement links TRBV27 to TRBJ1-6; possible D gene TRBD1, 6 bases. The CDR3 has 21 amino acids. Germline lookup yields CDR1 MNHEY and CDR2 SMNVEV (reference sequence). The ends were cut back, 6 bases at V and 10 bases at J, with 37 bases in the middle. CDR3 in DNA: TGTGCCAGCAGCCCCGGGACAATTGAATTCACCCCTCCACATCAGAGATCACCCCTCCACTTT. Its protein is CASSPGTIEFTPPHQRSPLHF.

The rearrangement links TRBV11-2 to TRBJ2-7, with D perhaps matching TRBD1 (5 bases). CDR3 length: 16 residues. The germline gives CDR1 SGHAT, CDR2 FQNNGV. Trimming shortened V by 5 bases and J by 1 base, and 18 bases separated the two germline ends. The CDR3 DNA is TGTGCCAGCAGCCGGGCTAGGGGCAGGTTGTCCTACGAGCAGTACTTC. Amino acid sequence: CASSRARGRLSYEQYF.

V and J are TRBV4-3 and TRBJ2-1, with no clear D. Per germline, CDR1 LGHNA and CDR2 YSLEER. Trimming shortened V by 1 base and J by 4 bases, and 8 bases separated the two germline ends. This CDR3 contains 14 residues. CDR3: CASSQGADYNEQFF. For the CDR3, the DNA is TGCGCCAGCAGCCAAGGGGCAGATTACAATGAGCAGTTCTTC.

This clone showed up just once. In DNA, the CDR3 is TGCAGCGTTGATGGACCGCAGGGGTCGGGCGAGCAGTACTTC. The encoded protein is CSVDGPQGSGEQYF. This chain uses TRBV29-1 with TRBJ2-7, with D possibly TRBD1 on 6 matching bases. Trimming removed 3 bases at V and 6 bases at J, with 18 bases between. Germline V gene data show CDR1 as SQVTM and CDR2 as ANQGSEA. This CDR3 is built from 14 residues.

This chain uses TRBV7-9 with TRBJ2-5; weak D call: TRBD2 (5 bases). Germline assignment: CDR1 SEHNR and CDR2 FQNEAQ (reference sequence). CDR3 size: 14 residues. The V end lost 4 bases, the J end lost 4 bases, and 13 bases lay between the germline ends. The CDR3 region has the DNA TGTGCCAGCAGCTATGTGCGGGCCGGAGAGACCCAGTACTTC. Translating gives CASSYVRAGETQYF.

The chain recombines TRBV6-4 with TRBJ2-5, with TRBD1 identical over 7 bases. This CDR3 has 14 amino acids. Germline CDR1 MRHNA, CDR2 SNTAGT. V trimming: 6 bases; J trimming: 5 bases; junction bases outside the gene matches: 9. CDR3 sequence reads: CASSQTGFGETQYF. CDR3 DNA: TGTGCCAGCAGCCAGACAGGGTTCGGGGAGACCCAGTACTTC.

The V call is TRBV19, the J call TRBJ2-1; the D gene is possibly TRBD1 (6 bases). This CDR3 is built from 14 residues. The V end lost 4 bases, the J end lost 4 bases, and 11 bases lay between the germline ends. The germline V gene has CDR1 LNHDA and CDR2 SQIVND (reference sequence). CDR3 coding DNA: TGTGCCAGTAGTAAAGGGCAGGGGTACAATGAGCAGTTCTTC. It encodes CASSKGQGYNEQFF.

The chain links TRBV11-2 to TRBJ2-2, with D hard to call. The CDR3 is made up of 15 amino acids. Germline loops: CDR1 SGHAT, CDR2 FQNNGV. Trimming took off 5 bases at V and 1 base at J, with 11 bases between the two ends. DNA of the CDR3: TGTGCCAGCAGCCCCAGTGAACGGAACACCGGGGAGCTGTTTTTT. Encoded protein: CASSPSERNTGELFF.

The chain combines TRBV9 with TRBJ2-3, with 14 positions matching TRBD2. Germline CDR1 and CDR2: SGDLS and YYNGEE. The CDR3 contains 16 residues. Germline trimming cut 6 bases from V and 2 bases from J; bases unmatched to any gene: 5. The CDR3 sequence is CASTGLAGGPTDTQYF. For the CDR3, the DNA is TGTGCCAGCACCGGACTAGCGGGAGGCCCCACAGATACGCAGTATTTT.

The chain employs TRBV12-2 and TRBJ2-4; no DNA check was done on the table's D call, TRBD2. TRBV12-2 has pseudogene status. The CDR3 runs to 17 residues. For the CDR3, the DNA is TGTGCAAGTCGCCTTCGGGACTTCCTACTAGCCAAAAACATTCAGTACTTC. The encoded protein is CASRLRDFLLAKNIQYF.

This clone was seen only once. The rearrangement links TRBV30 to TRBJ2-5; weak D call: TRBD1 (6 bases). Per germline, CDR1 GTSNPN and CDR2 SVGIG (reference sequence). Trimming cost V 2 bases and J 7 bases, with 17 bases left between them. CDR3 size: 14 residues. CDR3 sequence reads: CAWSPWGPTGTQYF. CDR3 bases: TGTGCCTGGAGTCCTTGGGGGCCAACGGGGACCCAGTACTTC.

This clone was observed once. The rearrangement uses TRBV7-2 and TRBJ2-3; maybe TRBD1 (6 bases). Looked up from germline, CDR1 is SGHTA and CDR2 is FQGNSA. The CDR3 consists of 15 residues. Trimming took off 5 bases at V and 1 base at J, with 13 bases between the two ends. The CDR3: CASSLQGIGTDTQYF. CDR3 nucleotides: TGTGCCAGCAGCCTACAGGGAATTGGCACAGATACGCAGTATTTT. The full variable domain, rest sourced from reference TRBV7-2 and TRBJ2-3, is GAGVSQSPSNKVTEKGKDVELRCDPISGHTALYWYRQSLGQGLEFLIYFQGNSAPDKSGLPSDRFSAERTGGSVSTLTIQRTQQEDSAVYLCASSLQGIGTDTQYFGPGTRLTVL.

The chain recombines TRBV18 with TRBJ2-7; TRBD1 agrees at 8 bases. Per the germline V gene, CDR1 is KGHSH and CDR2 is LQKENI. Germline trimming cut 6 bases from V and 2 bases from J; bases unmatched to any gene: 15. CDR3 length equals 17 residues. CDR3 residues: CASSLGVNRGSTYEQYF. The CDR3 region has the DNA TGTGCCAGCTCCTTGGGGGTTAACAGGGGGTCTACCTACGAGCAGTACTTC. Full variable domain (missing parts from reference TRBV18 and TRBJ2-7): NAGVMQNPRHLVRRRGQEARLRCSPMKGHSHVYWYRQLPEEGLKFMVYLQKENIIDESGMPKERFSAEFPKEGPSILRIQQVVRGDSAAYFCASSLGVNRGSTYEQYFGPGTRLTVT.

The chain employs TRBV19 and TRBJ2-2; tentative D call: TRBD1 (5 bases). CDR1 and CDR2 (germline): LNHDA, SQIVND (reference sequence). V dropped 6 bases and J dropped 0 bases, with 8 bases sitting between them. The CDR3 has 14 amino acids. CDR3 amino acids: CASRQESNTGELFF. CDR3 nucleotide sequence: TGTGCCAGTAGACAGGAATCGAACACCGGGGAGCTGTTTTTT.

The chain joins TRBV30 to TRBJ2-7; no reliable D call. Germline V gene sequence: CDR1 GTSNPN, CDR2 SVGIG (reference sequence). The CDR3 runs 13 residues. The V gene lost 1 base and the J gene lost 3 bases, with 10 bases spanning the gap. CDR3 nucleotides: TGTGCCTGGAGTGAGGCGGTGAGCTACGAGCAGTACTTC. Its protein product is CAWSEAVSYEQYF.

CDR3 DNA sequence: TGTGCCAGCAGCGCCTGGAGGGGGGAGACCCAGTACTTC. This codes for CASSAWRGETQYF. V and J are TRBV7-3 and TRBJ2-5; D could derive from TRBD1 or TRBD2 (6 bases each). Trimming cost V 5 bases and J 5 bases, with 12 bases left between them. From germline, CDR1 is SGHTA and CDR2 FQGTGA. The CDR3 extends over 13 amino acids.

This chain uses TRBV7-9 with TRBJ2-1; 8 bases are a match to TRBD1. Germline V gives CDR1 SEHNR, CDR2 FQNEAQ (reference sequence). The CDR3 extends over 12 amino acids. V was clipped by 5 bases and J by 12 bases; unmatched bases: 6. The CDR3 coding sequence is TGTGCCAGCAGCCACACGGGGACAGGGCAGTTCTTC. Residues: CASSHTGTGQFF. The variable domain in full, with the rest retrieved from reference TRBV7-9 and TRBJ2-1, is DTGVSQNPRHKITKRGQNVTFRCDPISEHNRLYWYRQTLGQGPEFLTYFQNEAQLEKSRLLSDRFSAERPKGSFSTLEIQRTEQGDSAMYLCASSHTGTGQFFGPGTRLTVL.

CDR3: CASSLGLAGTLHEQYF. The CDR3, as DNA: TGTGCCAGCAGCTTAGGACTAGCGGGCACCCTACACGAGCAGTACTTC. The chain has TRBV11-1 and TRBJ2-7, with 10 bases identical to TRBD2. The CDR3 totals 16 residues. Per germline, CDR1 SGHAT and CDR2 FQDESV (reference sequence). V shed 1 base and J 5 bases; nucleotides not matched to a gene: 8.

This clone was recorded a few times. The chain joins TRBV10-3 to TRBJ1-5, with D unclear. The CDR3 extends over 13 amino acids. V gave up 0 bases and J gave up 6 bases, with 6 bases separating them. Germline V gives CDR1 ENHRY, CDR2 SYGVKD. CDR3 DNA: TGTGCCATCAGTGAGTCTACGGTTCAGCCCCAGCATTTT. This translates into CAISESTVQPQHF.

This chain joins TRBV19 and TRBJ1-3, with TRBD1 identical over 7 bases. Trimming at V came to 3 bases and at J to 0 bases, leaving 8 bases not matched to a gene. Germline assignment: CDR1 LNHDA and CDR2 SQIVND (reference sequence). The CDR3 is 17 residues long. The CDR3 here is CASSIQAGGDSGNTIYF. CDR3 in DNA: TGTGCCAGTAGTATTCAGGCAGGGGGGGACTCTGGAAACACCATATATTTT. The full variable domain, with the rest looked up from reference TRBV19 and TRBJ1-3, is DGGITQSPKYLFRKEGQNVTLSCEQNLNHDAMYWYRQDPGQGLRLIYYSQIVNDFQKGDIAEGYSVSREKKESFPLTVTSAQKNPTAFYLCASSIQAGGDSGNTIYFGEGSWLTVV.

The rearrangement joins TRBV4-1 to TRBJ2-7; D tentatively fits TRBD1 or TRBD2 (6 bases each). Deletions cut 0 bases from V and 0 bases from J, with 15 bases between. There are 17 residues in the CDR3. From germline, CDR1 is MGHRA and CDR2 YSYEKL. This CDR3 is CASSQDRGRARSYEQYF. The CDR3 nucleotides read TGCGCCAGCAGCCAAGATCGGGGGCGGGCCCGCTCCTACGAGCAGTACTTC.

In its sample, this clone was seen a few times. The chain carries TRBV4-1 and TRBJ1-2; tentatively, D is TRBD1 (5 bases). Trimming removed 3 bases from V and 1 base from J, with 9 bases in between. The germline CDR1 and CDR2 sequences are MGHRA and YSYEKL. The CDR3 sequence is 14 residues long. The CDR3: CASSQPDSNYGYTF. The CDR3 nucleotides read TGCGCCAGCAGCCAGCCCGACAGTAACTATGGCTACACCTTC.

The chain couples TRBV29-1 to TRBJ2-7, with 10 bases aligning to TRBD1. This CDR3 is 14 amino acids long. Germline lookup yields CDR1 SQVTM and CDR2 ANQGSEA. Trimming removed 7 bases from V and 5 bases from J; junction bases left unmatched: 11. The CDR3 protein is CSALPGQGNDEQYF. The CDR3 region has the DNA TGCAGCGCCCTGCCGGGACAGGGGAACGACGAGCAGTACTTC.

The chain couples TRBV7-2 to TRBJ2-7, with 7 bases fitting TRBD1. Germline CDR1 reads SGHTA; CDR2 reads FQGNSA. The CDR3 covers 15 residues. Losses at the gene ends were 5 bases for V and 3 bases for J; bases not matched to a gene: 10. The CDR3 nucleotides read TGTGCCAGCAGCACCTATGGGACAGACGGCTACGAGCAGTACTTC. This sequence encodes CASSTYGTDGYEQYF.

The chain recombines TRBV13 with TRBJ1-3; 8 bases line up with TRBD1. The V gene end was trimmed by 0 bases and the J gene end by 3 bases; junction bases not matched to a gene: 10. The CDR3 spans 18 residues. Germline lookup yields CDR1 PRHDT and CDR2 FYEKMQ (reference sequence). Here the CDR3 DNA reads TGTGCCAGCAGCTTAGGCGTGACAGGGGTCCTTGGTGGAAACACCATATATTTT. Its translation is CASSLGVTGVLGGNTIYF.